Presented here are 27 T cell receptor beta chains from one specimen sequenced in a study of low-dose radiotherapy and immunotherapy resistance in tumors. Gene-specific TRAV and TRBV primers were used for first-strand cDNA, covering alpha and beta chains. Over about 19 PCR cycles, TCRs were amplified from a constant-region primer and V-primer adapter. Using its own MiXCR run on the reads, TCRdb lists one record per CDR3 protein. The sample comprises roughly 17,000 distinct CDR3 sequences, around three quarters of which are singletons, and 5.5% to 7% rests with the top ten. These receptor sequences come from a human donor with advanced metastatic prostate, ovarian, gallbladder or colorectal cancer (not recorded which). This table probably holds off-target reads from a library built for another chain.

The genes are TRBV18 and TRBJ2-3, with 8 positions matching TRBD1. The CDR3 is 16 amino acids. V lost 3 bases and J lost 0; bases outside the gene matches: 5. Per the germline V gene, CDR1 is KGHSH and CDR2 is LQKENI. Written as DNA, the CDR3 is TGTGCCAGCTCACCTTTCAGGGACAGGAGCACAGATACGCAGTATTTT. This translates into CASSPFRDRSTDTQYF.

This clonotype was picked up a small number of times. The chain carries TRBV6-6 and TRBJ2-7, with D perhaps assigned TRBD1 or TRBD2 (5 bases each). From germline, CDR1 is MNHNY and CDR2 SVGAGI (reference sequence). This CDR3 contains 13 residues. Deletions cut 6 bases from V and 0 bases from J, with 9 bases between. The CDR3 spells CASSRDLSYEQYF. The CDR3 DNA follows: TGTGCCAGCAGCAGGGACCTCTCCTACGAGCAGTACTTC.

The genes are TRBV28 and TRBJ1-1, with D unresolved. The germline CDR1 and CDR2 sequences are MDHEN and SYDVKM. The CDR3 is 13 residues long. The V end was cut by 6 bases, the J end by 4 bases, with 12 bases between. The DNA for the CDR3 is TGTGCCAGCAGGGGAATCAACCCCACTGAAGCTTTCTTT. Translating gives CASRGINPTEAFF.

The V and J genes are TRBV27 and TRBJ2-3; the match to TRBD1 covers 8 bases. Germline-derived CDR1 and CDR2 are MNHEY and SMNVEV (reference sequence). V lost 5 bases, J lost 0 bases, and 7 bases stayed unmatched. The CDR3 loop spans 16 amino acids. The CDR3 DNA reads TGTGCCAGCAGTCGCAGGGACAGGTATAGCACAGATACGCAGTATTTT. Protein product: CASSRRDRYSTDTQYF.

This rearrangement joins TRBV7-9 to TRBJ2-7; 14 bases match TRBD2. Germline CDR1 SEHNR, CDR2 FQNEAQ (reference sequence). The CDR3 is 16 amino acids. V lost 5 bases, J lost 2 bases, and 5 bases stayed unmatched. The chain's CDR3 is CASSAPGLAGAYEQYF. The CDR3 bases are TGTGCCAGCAGCGCCCCGGGACTAGCGGGAGCCTACGAGCAGTACTTC.

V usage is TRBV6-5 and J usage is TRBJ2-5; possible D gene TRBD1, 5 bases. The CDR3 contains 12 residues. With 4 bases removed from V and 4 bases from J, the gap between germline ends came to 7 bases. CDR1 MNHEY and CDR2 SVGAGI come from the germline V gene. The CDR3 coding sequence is TGTGCCAGCAGTTGGGGCAGAGAGACCCAGTACTTC. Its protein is CASSWGRETQYF.

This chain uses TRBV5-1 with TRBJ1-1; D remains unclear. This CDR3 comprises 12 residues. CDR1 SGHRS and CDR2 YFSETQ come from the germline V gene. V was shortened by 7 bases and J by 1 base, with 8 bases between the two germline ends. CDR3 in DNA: TGCGCCAGCGGGCCCCAGAACACTGAAGCTTTCTTT. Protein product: CASGPQNTEAFF. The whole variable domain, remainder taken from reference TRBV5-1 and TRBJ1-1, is KAGVTQTPRYLIKTRGQQVTLSCSPISGHRSVSWYQQTPGQGLQFLFEYFSETQRNKGNFPGRFSGRQFSNSRSEMNVSTLELGDSALYLCASGPQNTEAFFGQGTRLTVV.

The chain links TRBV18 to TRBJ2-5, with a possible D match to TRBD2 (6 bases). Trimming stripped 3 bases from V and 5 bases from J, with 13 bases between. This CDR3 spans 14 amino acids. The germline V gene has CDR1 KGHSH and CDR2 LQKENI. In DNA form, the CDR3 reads TGTGCCAGCTCACCGCGGGGAACTGGGGAGACCCAGTACTTC. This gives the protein CASSPRGTGETQYF.

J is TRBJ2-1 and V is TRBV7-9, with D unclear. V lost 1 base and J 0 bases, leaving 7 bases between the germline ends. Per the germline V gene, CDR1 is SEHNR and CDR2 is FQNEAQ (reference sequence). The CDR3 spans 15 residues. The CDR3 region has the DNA TGTGCCAGCAGCTTAGATGGGGTCTCCTACAATGAGCAGTTCTTC. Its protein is CASSLDGVSYNEQFF.

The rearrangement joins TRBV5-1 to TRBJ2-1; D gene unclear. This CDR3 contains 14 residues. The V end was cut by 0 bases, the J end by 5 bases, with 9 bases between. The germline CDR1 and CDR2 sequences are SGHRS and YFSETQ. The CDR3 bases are TGCGCCAGCAGCTTGGGAGGACGGGACAATGAGCAGTTCTTC. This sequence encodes CASSLGGRDNEQFF.

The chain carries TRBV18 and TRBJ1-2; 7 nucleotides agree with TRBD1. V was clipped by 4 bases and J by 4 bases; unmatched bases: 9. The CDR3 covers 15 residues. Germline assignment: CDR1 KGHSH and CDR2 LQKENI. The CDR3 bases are TGTGCCAGCTCACGGGACAGAAATCGGGTCTATGGCTACACCTTC. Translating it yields CASSRDRNRVYGYTF.

The CDR3 DNA sequence: TGTGCCACCAGTGACCGCGACCCGAAGAGCATCTATGAGCAGTTCTTC. This translates into CATSDRDPKSIYEQFF. This chain links TRBV24-1 with TRBJ2-1; D not resolved. CDR3 length equals 16 residues. Germline values: CDR1 KGHDR, CDR2 SFDVKD. The ends were cut back, 4 bases at V and 8 bases at J, with 20 bases in the middle.

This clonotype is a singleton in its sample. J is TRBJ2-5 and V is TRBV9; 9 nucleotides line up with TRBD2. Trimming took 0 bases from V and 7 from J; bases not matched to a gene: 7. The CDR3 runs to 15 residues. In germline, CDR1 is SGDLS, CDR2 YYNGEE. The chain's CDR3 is CASSVEVGLARTQYF. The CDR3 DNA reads TGTGCCAGCAGCGTAGAAGTCGGACTAGCGAGGACCCAGTACTTC.

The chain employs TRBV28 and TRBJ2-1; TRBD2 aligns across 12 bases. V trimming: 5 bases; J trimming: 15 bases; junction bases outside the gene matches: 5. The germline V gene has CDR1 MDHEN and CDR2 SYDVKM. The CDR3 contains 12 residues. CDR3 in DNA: TGTGCCAGCAGTCTACTAGCGGGAGGTCGGTTCTTC. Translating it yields CASSLLAGGRFF.

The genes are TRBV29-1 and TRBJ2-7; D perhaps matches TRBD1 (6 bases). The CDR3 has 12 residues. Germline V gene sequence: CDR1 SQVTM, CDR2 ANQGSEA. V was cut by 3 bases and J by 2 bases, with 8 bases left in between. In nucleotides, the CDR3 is TGCAGCGTTGAGACAGGAGCCTACGAGCAGTACTTC. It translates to CSVETGAYEQYF.

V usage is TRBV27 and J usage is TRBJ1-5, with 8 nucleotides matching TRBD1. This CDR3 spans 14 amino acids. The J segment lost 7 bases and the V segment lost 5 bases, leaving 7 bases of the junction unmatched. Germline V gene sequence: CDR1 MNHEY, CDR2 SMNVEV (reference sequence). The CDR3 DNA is TGTGCCAGCAGTACCACAGGGGGAGAACAGCCCCAGCATTTT. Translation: CASSTTGGEQPQHF.

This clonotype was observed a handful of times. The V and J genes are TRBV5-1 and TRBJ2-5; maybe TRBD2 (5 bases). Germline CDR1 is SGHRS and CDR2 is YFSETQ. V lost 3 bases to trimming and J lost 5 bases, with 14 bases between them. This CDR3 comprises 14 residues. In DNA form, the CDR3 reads TGCGCCAGCAGCTACCAGGAGGCCGCTGAGACCCAGTACTTC. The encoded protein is CASSYQEAAETQYF.

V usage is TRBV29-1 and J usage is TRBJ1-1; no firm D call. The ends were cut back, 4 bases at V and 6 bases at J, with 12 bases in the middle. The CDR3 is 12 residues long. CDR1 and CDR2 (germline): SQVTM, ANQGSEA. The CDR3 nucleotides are TGCAGCGTTGTACCGGGAAACGCTGAAGCTTTCTTT. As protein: CSVVPGNAEAFF.

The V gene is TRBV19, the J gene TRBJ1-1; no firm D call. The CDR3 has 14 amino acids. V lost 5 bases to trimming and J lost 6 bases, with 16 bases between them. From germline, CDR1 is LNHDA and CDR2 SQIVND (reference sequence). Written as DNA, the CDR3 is TGTGCCAGTAGTCGGTCGAGGGAGGTCCCTGAAGCTTTCTTT. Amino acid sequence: CASSRSREVPEAFF.

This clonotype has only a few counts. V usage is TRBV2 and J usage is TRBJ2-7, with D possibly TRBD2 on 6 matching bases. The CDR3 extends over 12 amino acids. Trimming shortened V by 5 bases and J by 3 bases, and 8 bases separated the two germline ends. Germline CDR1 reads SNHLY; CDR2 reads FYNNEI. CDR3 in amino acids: CASSMEGYEQYF. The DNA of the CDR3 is TGTGCCAGCAGTATGGAGGGCTACGAGCAGTACTTC.

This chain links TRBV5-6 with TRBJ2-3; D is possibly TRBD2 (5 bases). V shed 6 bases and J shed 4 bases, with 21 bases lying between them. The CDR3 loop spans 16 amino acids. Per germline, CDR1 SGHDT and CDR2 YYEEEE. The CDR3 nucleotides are TGTGCCAGCACCCTTGACGTCGGGGTCTTTTCAGATACGCAGTATTTT. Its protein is CASTLDVGVFSDTQYF.

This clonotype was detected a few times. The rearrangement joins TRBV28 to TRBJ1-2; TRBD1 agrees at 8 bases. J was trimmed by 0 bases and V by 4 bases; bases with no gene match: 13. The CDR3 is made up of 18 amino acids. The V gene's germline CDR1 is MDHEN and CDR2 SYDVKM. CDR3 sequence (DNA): TGTGCCAGCAGTTCGGCCCCAGGGACAGGAGACCCTAACTATGGCTACACCTTC. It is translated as CASSSAPGTGDPNYGYTF.

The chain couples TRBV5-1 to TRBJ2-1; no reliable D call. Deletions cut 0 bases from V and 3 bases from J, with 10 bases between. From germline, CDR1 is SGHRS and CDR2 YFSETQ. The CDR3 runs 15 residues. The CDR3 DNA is TGCGCCAGCAGCTTGGCGGCAGCTTTCTACAATGAGCAGTTCTTC. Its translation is CASSLAAAFYNEQFF.

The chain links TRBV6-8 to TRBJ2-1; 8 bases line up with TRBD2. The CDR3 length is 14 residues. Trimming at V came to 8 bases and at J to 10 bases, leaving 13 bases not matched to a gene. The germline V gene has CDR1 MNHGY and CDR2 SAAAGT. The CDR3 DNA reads TGTGCCAGCCGGGAAGCGGGAGCGCCACGGGAGCAGTTCTTC. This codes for CASREAGAPREQFF.

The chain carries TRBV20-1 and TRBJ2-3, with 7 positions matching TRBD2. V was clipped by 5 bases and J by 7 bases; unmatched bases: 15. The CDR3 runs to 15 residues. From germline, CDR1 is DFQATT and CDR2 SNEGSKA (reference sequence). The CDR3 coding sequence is TGCAGTGCTGTATCAGCGGGACGAGAGACTCATACGCAGTATTTT. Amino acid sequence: CSAVSAGRETHTQYF.

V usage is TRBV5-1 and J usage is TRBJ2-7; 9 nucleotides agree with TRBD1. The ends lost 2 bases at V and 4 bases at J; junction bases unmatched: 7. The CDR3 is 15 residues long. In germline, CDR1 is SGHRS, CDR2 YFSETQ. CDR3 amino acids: CASSFGGTGRYEQYF. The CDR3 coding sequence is TGCGCCAGCAGCTTCGGCGGGACAGGGCGGTACGAGCAGTACTTC.

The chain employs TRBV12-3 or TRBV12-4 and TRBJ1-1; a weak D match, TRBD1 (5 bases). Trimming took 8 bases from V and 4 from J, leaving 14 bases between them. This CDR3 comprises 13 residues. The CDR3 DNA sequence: TGTGCCAGCCGCACATCGGGGGTCACTGAAGCTTTCTTT. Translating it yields CASRTSGVTEAFF.